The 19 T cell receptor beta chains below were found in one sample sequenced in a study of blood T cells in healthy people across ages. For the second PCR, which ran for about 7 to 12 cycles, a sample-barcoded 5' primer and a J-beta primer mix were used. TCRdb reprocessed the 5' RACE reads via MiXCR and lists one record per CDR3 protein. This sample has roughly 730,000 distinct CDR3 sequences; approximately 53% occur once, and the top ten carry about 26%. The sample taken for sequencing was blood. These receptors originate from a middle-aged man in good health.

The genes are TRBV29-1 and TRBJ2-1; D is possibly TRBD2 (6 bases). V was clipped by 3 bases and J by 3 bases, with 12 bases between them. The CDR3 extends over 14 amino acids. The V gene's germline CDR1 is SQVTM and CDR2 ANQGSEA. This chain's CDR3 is CSVDRSGYYNEQFF. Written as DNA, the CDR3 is TGCAGCGTTGACAGGAGCGGGTACTACAATGAGCAGTTCTTC.

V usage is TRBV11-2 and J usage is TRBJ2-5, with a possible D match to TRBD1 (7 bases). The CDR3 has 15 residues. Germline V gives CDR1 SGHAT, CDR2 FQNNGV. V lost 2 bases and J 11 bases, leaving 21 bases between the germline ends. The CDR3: CASSLPTGTGVEQYF. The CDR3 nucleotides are TGTGCCAGCAGCTTACCGACAGGGACGGGGGTGGAGCAGTACTTC.

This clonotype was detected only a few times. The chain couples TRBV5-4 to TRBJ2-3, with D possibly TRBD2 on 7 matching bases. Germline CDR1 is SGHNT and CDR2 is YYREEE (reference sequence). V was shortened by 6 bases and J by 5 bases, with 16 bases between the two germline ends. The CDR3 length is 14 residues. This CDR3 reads CASTVGGGRDTQYF. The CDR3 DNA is TGTGCCAGCACCGTGGGAGGGGGGAGAGATACGCAGTATTTT.

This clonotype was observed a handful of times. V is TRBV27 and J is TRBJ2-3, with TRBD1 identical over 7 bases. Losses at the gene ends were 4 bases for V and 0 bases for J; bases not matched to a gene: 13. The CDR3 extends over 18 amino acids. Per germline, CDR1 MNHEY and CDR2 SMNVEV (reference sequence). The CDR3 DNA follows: TGTGCCAGCAGTTCATATGTAAGGGGGCTTCCTAGCACAGATACGCAGTATTTT. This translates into CASSSYVRGLPSTDTQYF.

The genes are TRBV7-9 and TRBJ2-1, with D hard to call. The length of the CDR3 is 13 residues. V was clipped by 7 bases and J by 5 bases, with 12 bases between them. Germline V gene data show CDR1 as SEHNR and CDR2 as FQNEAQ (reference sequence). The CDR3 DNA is TGTGCCAGCACCCCGCCCCCGGACAATGAGCAGTTCTTC. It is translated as CASTPPPDNEQFF.

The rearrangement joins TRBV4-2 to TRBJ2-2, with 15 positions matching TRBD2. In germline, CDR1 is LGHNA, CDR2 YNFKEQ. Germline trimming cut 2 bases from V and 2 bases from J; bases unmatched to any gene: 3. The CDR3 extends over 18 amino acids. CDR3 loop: CASSQSGLAGGNTGELFF. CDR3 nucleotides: TGTGCCAGCAGCCAATCGGGACTAGCGGGGGGTAACACCGGGGAGCTGTTTTTT.

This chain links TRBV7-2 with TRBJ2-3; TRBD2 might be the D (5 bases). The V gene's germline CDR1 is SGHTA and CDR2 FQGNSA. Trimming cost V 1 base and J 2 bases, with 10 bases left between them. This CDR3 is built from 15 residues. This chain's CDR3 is CASSLEPRATDTQYF. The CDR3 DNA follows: TGTGCCAGCAGCTTAGAACCGAGGGCCACAGATACGCAGTATTTT.

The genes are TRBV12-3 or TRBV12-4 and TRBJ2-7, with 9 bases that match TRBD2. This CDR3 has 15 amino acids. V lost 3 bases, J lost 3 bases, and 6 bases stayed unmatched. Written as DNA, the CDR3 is TGTGCCAGCAGTTTGGGAACTAGCGGGTACTACGAGCAGTACTTC. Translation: CASSLGTSGYYEQYF.

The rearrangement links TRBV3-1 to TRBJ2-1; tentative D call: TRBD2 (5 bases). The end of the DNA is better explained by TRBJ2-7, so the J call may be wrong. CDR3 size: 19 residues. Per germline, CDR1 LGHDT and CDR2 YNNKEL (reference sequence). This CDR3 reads CASSQDRMGSDHSYNEQYF. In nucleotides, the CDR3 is TGTGCCAGCAGCCAAGATCGCATGGGTAGCGACCATTCCTACAATGAGCAGTACTTC.

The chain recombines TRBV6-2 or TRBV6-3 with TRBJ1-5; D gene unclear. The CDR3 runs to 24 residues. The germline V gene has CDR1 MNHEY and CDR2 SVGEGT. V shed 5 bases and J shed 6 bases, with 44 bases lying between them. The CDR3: CASSPSPERARYKDGQEKIQPQHF. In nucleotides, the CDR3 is TGTGCCAGCAGTCCATCTCCAGAAAGGGCCAGGTATAAGGACGGCCAGGAAAAAATTCAGCCCCAGCATTTT.

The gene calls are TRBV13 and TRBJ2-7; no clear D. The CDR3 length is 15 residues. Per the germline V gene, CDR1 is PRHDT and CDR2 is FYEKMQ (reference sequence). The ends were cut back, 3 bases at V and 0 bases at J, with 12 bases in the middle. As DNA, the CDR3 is TGTGCCAGCAGCTTTTCCACTCTGAGCTCCTACGAGCAGTACTTC. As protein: CASSFSTLSSYEQYF.

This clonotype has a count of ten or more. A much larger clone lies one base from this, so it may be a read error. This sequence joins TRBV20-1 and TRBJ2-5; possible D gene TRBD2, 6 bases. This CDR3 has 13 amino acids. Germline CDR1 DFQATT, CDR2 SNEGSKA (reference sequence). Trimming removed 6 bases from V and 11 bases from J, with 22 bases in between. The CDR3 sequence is CSAAHWGENEQYF. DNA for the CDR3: TGCAGTGCCGCACATTGGGGGGAAAATGAGCAGTACTTC.

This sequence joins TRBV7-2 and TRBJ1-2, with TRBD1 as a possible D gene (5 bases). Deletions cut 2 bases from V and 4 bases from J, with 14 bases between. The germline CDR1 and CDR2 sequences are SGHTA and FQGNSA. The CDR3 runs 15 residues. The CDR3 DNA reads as TGTGCCAGCAGCTTACAGGGCAGGGCTGGCTATGGCTACACCTTC. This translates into CASSLQGRAGYGYTF.

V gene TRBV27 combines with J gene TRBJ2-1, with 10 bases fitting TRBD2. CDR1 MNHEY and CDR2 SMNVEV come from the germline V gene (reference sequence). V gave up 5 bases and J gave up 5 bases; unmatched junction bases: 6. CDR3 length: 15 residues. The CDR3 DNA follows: TGTGCCAGCAGTCTACTAGCGGGACCAAACAATGAGCAGTTCTTC. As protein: CASSLLAGPNNEQFF.

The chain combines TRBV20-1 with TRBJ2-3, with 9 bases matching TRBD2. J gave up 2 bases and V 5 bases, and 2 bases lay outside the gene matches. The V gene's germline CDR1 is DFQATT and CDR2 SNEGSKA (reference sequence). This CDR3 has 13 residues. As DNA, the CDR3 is TGCAGTGCTCCTAGCGGGGACACAGATACGCAGTATTTT. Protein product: CSAPSGDTDTQYF.

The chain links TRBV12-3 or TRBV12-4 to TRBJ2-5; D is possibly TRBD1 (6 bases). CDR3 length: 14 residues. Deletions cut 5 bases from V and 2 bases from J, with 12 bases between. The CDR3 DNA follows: TGTGCCAGCAGTCCGACAGGTAGACAAGAGACCCAGTACTTC. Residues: CASSPTGRQETQYF.

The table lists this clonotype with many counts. The CDR3 sequence: CASSSAGDLNTEAFF. The CDR3 DNA sequence: TGTGCCAGCAGCTCAGCGGGGGACTTGAACACTGAAGCTTTCTTT. This chain uses TRBV3-1 with TRBJ1-1, with a possible D match to TRBD1 (5 bases). The CDR3 length is 15 residues. V lost 5 bases to trimming and J lost 0 bases, with 13 bases between them. Per germline, CDR1 LGHDT and CDR2 YNNKEL (reference sequence).

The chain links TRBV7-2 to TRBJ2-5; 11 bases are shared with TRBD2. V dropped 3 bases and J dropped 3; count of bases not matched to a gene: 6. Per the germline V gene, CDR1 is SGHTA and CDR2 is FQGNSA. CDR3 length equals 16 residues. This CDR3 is CASSFYMTSGKETQYF. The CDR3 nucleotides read TGTGCCAGCAGCTTCTACATGACTAGCGGGAAAGAGACCCAGTACTTC.

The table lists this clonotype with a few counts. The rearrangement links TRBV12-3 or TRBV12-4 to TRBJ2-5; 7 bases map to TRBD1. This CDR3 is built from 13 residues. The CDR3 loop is CVCARGHRETQYF. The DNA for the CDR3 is TGTGTCTGTGCGAGGGGGCATCGGGAGACCCAGTACTTC.